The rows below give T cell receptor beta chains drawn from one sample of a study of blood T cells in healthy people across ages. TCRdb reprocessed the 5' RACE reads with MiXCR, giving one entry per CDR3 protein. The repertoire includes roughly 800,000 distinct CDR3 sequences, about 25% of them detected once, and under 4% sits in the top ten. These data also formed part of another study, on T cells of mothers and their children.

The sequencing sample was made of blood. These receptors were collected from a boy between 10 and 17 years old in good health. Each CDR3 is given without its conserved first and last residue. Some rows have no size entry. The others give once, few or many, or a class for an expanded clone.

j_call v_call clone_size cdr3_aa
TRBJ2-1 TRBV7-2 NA ASSLVGGQDNEQF
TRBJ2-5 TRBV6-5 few ASGGSGVREETQY
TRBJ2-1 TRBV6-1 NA ASTVPDRDYNEQF
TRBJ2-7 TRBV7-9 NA ASSHQERPTEQY
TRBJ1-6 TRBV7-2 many ASSLRGSNSPLH
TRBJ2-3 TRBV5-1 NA ASTRTGGADTQY
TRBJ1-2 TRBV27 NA ASSLRAGLGYT
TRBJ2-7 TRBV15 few ATSRARSYEQY
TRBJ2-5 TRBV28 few ASSLSGSEAQY
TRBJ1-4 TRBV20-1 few SASPLPGTENGKLF
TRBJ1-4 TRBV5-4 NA ASSRDRNYEKLF
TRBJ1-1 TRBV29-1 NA SVQNPIHVNTEAF
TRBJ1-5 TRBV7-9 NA ASSYLRTQGSNQPQH
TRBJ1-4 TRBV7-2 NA ASSHGSFDEKLF
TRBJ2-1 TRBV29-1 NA SGQWGPQNEQF
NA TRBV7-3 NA ASSFPGGRGNEQF
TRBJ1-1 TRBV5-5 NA ASSLGQFGPEAF
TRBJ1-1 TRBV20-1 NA SATLPLNTEAF
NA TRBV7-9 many ASSEQTGIHEQY
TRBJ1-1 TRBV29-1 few SVLRQGTEAF
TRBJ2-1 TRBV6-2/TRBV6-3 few ASNNGLYNEQF
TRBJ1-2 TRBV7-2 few ASSPHREEGYT
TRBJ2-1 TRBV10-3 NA AISEGKGNEQF
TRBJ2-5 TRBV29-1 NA SVDGAGDLETQY